A single TCR beta chain is shown here with its context. No antigen is known for it. Base qualities are not recorded, but no much larger clone differs from it by a single base. From the germline V gene, CDR1 is SGHTA and CDR2 is FQGNSA. Taken from cysteine to phenylalanine, the CDR3 has 14 residues. Just the 42-base CDR3 DNA is kept, in frame starting at base 1. V and J are trimmed by 5 bases and 7 bases, and the gene matches miss 7 bases of the junction. Systemically healthy Caucasian individuals from Russia, some 40 in total and aged roughly 6 to 90 years, were included as donors. Ten milliliters of peripheral blood were drawn from each donor into EDTA-treated Vacutainer tubes. Ficoll-Paque density-gradient centrifugation was used to isolate PBMCs, with at least 6.5 million per sample. Total RNA, at least 5 micrograms per sample, was extracted from PBMCs with Trizol reagent. For every donor, flow cytometry on a PBMC aliquot measured the percentage of naive CD45RAhigh/CD27high T cells.

This record belongs to a study of blood T cells in healthy people across ages (dated by TCRdb to between 2014 and 2017). Study-level background: In model experiments, roughly one uniquely barcoded TCR beta cDNA molecule per two T cells was captured by template switching. Donors were grouped into four age groups: young (average approximately 15 years), middle-aged (about 38), aged (around 60) and long-lived (just over 80). To avoid experimental bias, donors of different ages were spread randomly across the sequencing lanes. The study measured age-related changes in TCR beta repertoire diversity using deep sequencing normalized with unique cDNA molecular identifiers. For two donors (one aged 18 to 29 and one aged 80 or older), the study analyzed two additional independent replicas of 1 million unique cDNA reads from the same blood draw.

The research as a whole found: Estimates of total diversity from one million sequenced T cells were regarded as lower bounds and underestimates. Because profiling used bulk unsorted PBMCs, naive and antigen-experienced compartments could not be compared conclusively. Observed TCR beta diversity correlated strongly with the percentage of naive T cells measured by flow cytometry. Observed TCR beta diversity per million T cells fell roughly linearly with age, and a significant reduction was already apparent by age about 43. Compared with the aged group, the long-lived group had more naive CD4+ T cells, fewer expanded clones and increased TCR diversity, suggesting age selection. Because donor CMV infection status was unknown, age-related changes in expanded clonotypes were potentially confounded.

To prepare the library, 5' RACE was applied. The instrument was an Illumina HiSeq 2500. A second roughly 6 to 11 cycle PCR used a sample-barcoded 5' primer and a J-beta primer mix. A template-switch 5' adaptor carrying 12 random nucleotides introduced a unique molecular identifier onto each TCR beta cDNA molecule. At least 2.5 million CDR3-containing paired-end reads were obtained from each sample. The Mint cDNA synthesis kit, primed by a TRBC-specific oligonucleotide, was used to synthesize first-strand cDNA from all RNA. All cDNA was treated with uracil-DNA glycosylase and then went through a first 18-cycle PCR with the universal primers M1SS and BC2_uni_R. The authors' analysis ran thus. For normalization, 1 million high-quality reads, each with a distinct molecular identifier, were randomly selected from each sample. Instead of being binned into consensus sequences, reads that shared molecular identifiers were thrown out. MiTCR, set to a Q25 quality threshold and the strictest error-elimination algorithm, was used for CDR3 identification, clonotype clustering and error correction. A nonparametric unseen species model with Euler transformation was used to estimate lower-bound total TCR beta diversity. In-frame beta chains were kept once TCRdb had trimmed the public reads at Q25 with fastp and called clones with MiXCR. CDR3 protein sequences are deduplicated, and each keeps its most common genes and DNA. TCRdb's processing, not the study's, gives the V and J calls here. The sample table holds fewer than 900,000 distinct CDR3 sequences, of which 49% were seen once. Roughly 31% of the sample comes from the top ten.

This sequence was found in an older woman in good health. The sequencing sample was made of blood. The sequence links TRBV7-2 to TRBJ2-7; 11 central bases correspond to TRBD1. CDR3 sequence: CASSPDRGRTEQYF. The nucleotides read TGTGCCAGCAGCCCGGACAGGGGGCGTACAGAGCAGTACTTC.